This is a list of T cell receptor beta chains from one sample in a study of PD-L1 blockade in urothelial cancer. Assay used: immunoSEQ multiplex PCR; TCRdb lists only in-frame clones, some missing. The table records 48,000 or so clones, approximately 83% of them present only once. The specimen comprised PBMCs, sampled around atezolizumab (anti-PD-L1) treatment. These receptors originate from a man aged 55 to 70 with urothelial cancer. The CDR3 runs from the conserved cysteine through the conserved F or W. A D gene is named only where the DNA matches it firmly. A row's size may be missing; if present it is once, few, many or a size class.

j_call	cdr3_length	clone_size	v_call	d_call	cdr3_nt	cdr3_aa
TRBJ1-5	15	-	TRBV30	-	TGTGCCTGGGCATCCGGACAGAATAGCAATCAGCCCCAGCATTTT	CAWASGQNSNQPQHF
TRBJ1-4	15	-	TRBV5-6	TRBD1	TGTGCCAGCAGCTTGACAGGGGCAACTAATGAAAAACTGTTTTTT	CASSLTGATNEKLFF
TRBJ2-7	13	-	TRBV4-3	TRBD1	TGCGCCAGCAGCCAAGATGTGACAGGGGGTAGGTACTTC	CASSQDVTGGRYF
TRBJ2-1	15	-	TRBV15	TRBD1	TGTGCCACCAGCAGAGATAGGACAGGGTTCCATGAGCAGTTCTTC	CATSRDRTGFHEQFF
TRBJ2-7	17	-	TRBV18	TRBD1	TGTGCCAGCTCTCTTAATTTCGGACAGGGGCCAACCTACGAGCAGTACTTC	CASSLNFGQGPTYEQYF
TRBJ2-1	15	-	TRBV5-1	TRBD2	TGCGCCAGCAGCTTAGGCGGGGGGGCCCACAATGAGCAGTTCTTC	CASSLGGGAHNEQFF
TRBJ2-7	12	-	TRBV30	TRBD2	TGTGCCTGGGACGGGGGGGCAGACGAGCAGTACTTC	CAWDGGADEQYF
TRBJ1-5	13	-	TRBV6-5	TRBD1	TGTGCCAGCGGCACAGGGGGGGATCAGCCCCAGCATTTT	CASGTGGDQPQHF
TRBJ2-1	14	-	TRBV15	TRBD2	TGTGCCACCAGCAAAGGACTAGCGGGCAATGAGCAGTTCTTC	CATSKGLAGNEQFF
TRBJ1-3	13	-	TRBV7-9	TRBD1	TGTGCCAGCAGCCTCGACAGGGGGAACACCATATATTTT	CASSLDRGNTIYF
TRBJ2-5	15	-	TRBV5-1	TRBD1	TGCGCCAGCAGCTTGGCGGGACAGATAAAAGAGACCCAGTACTTC	CASSLAGQIKETQYF
TRBJ1-1	16	-	TRBV4-1	TRBD1	TGCGCCAGCAGCCAGGGATACAGGGGAGTGAACACTGAAGCTTTCTTT	CASSQGYRGVNTEAFF
TRBJ2-7	15	few	TRBV7-2	-	TGTGCCAGCAGCCCGTTTCCTCGGGGATCCTACGAGCAGTACTTC	CASSPFPRGSYEQYF
TRBJ2-7	14	-	TRBV27	-	TGTGCCAGCAGTTTATCCGTGAGCTCCTACGAGCAGTACTTC	CASSLSVSSYEQYF
TRBJ2-7	11	few	TRBV11-2	-	TGTGCCAGCAGCCCGGCGGAGGAGCAGTACTTC	CASSPAEEQYF
TRBJ2-1	21	-	TRBV4-2	-	TGTGCCAGCAGCCCCCCACCCAGGGGGGTCCGATTAGGACACTATGACGATGAGCAGTTCTTC	CASSPPPRGVRLGHYDDEQFF
TRBJ1-2	15	-	TRBV10-3	-	TGTGCCATCAGTGAGATTCCCGGGACACCCTATGGCTACACCTTC	CAISEIPGTPYGYTF
TRBJ1-2	15	-	TRBV2	TRBD1	TGTGCCAGCAGTGAAGTCGGGACAGGATTCTATGGCTACACCTTC	CASSEVGTGFYGYTF
TRBJ2-5	14	-	TRBV18	-	TGTGCCAGCTCACCACGGGAGCTTCAAGAGACCCAGTACTTC	CASSPRELQETQYF
TRBJ1-1	16	-	TRBV28	TRBD1	TGTGCCAGCAGTTCACCGGGACAGGACTTGAACACTGAAGCTTTCTTT	CASSSPGQDLNTEAFF
TRBJ2-7	14	-	TRBV28	TRBD1	TGTGCCAGCAGACTGACAGGGGGTTCCTACGAGCAGTACTTC	CASRLTGGSYEQYF
TRBJ2-7	13	once	TRBV19	-	TGTGCCAGTAGTTCCACCGAGAGCTACGAGCAGTACTTC	CASSSTESYEQYF
TRBJ2-1	17	-	TRBV27	TRBD2	TGTGCCAGCAGTTTATATTGGGTAGCGGGGGGATACAATGAGCAGTTCTTC	CASSLYWVAGGYNEQFF
TRBJ2-5	18	-	TRBV18	TRBD2	TGTGCCAGCTCACCGCCGGGACTAGCGGGGGGCAACCAAGAGACCCAGTACTTC	CASSPPGLAGGNQETQYF
TRBJ2-7	18	once	TRBV7-6	TRBD1	TGTGCCAGCAGCTTAGCGAGGGACGGGGGACAGGGAGGCTACGAGCAGTACTTC	CASSLARDGGQGGYEQYF
TRBJ1-4	15	-	TRBV6-5	-	TGTGCCAGCAGTTCCGGGGACTCCGGCTATGAAAAACTGTTTTTT	CASSSGDSGYEKLFF
TRBJ1-3	16	-	TRBV9	-	TGTGCCAGCAGCGTAGGAGGAGAGGGCTCTGGAAACACCATATATTTT	CASSVGGEGSGNTIYF
TRBJ2-1	12	-	TRBV7-9	-	TGTGCCAGCAGCTCTGCCTACAATGAGCAGTTCTTC	CASSSAYNEQFF